This T cell receptor (beta chain) is from a study of human T cells and chemical hapten exposure. Overall study context: Patch tests put 0.01% DPC on the upper back, read at 6 days.

Regarding the study as a whole: Expanded TCRs were compared with controls, and the expanded TCRs formed significantly more large CDR3 similarity clusters. TCRs at a frequency above 1 in 1000 stayed unchanged with DPC sensitization.

The germline V gene encodes CDR1 LNHDA and CDR2 SQIVND (reference sequence). V lost 5 bases, J lost 9 bases, and 9 bases stayed unmatched. This CDR3 region has 14 residues. In TCRdb, the RACE reads were re-called with MiXCR into one record per CDR3 protein. Here the sample spans roughly 180,000 distinct CDR3 sequences, about 14% being singletons. The time point here: patch test 1, 2 weeks after DPC sensitization. Documented treatment: therapeutic diphenylcyclopropenone sensitization with weekly scalp DPC. Patients had alopecia, were aged 18 to 70, and were not pregnant. This clonotype was recorded many times. Its target is not known.

The rearrangement uses TRBV19 and TRBJ2-1; 8 bases are a match to TRBD2. Sequenced here: whole blood, sampled in connection with sensitization to the hapten diphenylcyclopropenone (DPC). The sequence derives from a woman aged 25 to 45 with alopecia areata. Some clones in this sample may be carry-over from other donors' samples. CDR3 in DNA: TGTGCCAGTAGTCCTCTACTAGCGGCGAGTGAGCAGTTCTTC. This encodes CASSPLLAASEQFF.